This T cell receptor (beta chain) was documented in a study of lymphopenia after photon versus proton radiotherapy. Study outcomes and limitations: Authors raise, but do not show, better survival with proton therapy. Proton therapy kept repertoires fairly stable, unlike photons, which gained effector/memory cells. Oligoclonal CD8+ Temra expansion after nadir drove photon patients' diversity drop.

In germline, CDR1 is SGHNT, CDR2 YYREEE (reference sequence). CDR3 size: 13 residues. On this clone itself: What it binds is unknown.

Assay used: immunoSEQ multiplex PCR; TCRdb lists only in-frame clones, some missing. Of some 70,000 clones detected, about 87% appear once; the ten largest clones hold 11%. This rearrangement joins TRBV5-4 to TRBJ2-5, with D uncertain. The J call may be faulty, since TRBJ2-7 better matches the DNA end. The TCR comes from a man older than 75 with esophageal cancer. This specimen was peripheral blood, taken from a patient treated with proton-based radiotherapy. This CDR3 is CASSLLQTSEQYF. The CDR3 coding sequence is TGTGCCAGCAGCTTGTTACAAACCAGCGAGCAGTACTTC.